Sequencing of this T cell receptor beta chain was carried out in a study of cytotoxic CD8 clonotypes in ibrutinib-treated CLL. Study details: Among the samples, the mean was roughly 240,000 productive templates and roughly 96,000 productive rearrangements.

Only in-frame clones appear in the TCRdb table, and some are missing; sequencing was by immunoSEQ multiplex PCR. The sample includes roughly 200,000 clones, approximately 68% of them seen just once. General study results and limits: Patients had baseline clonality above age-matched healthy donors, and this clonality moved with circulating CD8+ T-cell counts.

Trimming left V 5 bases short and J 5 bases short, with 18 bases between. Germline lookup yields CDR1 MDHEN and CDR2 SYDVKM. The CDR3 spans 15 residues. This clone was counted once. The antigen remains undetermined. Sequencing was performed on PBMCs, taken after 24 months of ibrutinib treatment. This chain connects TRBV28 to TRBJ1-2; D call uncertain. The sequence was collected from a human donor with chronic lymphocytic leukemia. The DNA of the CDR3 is TGTGCCAGCAGTCCCCGGGTTTTTCAGTCGTATGGCTACACCTTC. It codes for CASSPRVFQSYGYTF.